This T cell receptor (beta chain) derives from a study of T-cell memory formation after mild COVID-19. The CDR3 consists of 12 residues. Germline V gene data show CDR1 as SGHRS and CDR2 as YFSETQ. V dropped 2 bases and J dropped 6 bases, with 6 bases sitting between them. TCRdb re-called the 5' RACE reads with MiXCR, one entry per CDR3 protein. Altogether approximately 300,000 distinct CDR3 sequences are present, approximately 20% being singletons, with the ten largest covering around 21%. The table lists this clonotype with a few counts. Sequences were obtained from PBMCs or a T cell subset sorted from them (not recorded which). This receptor was taken from a man aged 18 to 29 who had mild COVID-19 (a few samples of this study predate the infection). Cell type and time point are not known. The chain joins TRBV5-1 to TRBJ2-1; D possibly corresponds to TRBD2 (5 bases). DNA of the CDR3: TGCGCCAGCAGCTTCCGGGGCAATGAGCAGTTCTTC. Protein sequence: CASSFRGNEQFF.